Listed below are T cell receptor beta chains from one sample, sequenced in a study of graft-versus-host responses after intestinal transplantation. The method was immunoSEQ multiplex PCR; TCRdb's version includes in-frame clones alone and lacks a portion of them. The sample has approximately 15,000 clones, about two thirds seen once. The sample was ileum tissue, taken around 95 weeks after intestinal transplantation. All receptors derive from a human patient who received an intestinal transplant, so some T cells may come from the graft donor. Both conserved end residues are part of each CDR3. A D gene is named only where the DNA matches it firmly. Clone sizes are given selectively: once, few, many, or a class where the clone is expanded.

TRBJ2-2 | TRBV5-1 | NA | once | TGCGCCAGCAGCCTTAACACCGGGGAGCTGTTTTTT | CASSLNTGELFF
TRBJ2-7 | TRBV5-1 | NA | NA | TGCGCCAGCAGCAAATCACAGGGCCAGTACGAGCAGTACTTC | CASSKSQGQYEQYF
TRBJ2-7 | TRBV10-2 | NA | NA | TGCGCCAGCAGCCCACCACAGGGAGTAGACGAGCAGTACTTC | CASSPPQGVDEQYF
TRBJ1-2 | TRBV7-2 | NA | NA | TGTGCCAGCAGCCCAGACCGGGATACCTATGGCTACACCTTC | CASSPDRDTYGYTF
TRBJ2-1 | TRBV5-4 | TRBD2 | few | TGTGCCAGCAGCTTGGTGCTAGCGGGGGACAATGAGCAGTTCTTC | CASSLVLAGDNEQFF
TRBJ2-2 | TRBV11-2 | NA | NA | TGTGCCAGCAGCGCACCGGGACATCCTACCGGGGAGCTGTTTTTT | CASSAPGHPTGELFF
TRBJ2-2 | TRBV9 | TRBD2 | NA | TGTGCCAGCAGCTTTGGGACTAGCGGGGGGAAGGGTGTCGGGGAGCTGTTTTTT | CASSFGTSGGKGVGELFF
TRBJ2-1 | TRBV4-3 | TRBD1 | NA | TGCGCCAGCAGCCAAGATCTCGGACAGGGAAAACACAATGAGCAGTTCTTC | CASSQDLGQGKHNEQFF
TRBJ1-2 | TRBV6-5 | TRBD1 | NA | TGTGCCAGCAGGCCAGGGACAGGGCTAGACTATGGCTACACCTTC | CASRPGTGLDYGYTF
TRBJ2-2 | TRBV5-6 | TRBD1 | NA | TGTGCCAGCAGCTTGGGACAGGGGAACACCGGGGAGCTGTTTTTT | CASSLGQGNTGELFF
TRBJ2-2 | TRBV5-1 | NA | NA | TGCGCCAGCAGCTTGGGTGTCGGTGACACCGGGGAGCTGTTTTTT | CASSLGVGDTGELFF
TRBJ2-3 | TRBV2 | TRBD2 | NA | TGTGCCAGCAGTCTCCGACTAGCGGACACAGATACGCAGTATTTT | CASSLRLADTDTQYF
TRBJ2-5 | TRBV30 | TRBD1 | NA | TGTGCCTGGGGACAGGGGGCGGGGGAGCAGTACTTC | CAWGQGAGEQYF
TRBJ2-5 | TRBV19 | NA | NA | TGTGCCAGTAGTATATTGCAGGGGAGACAAGAGACCCAGTACTTC | CASSILQGRQETQYF
TRBJ1-2 | TRBV6-6 | NA | NA | TGTGCCAGCAGTTACGGAGTACGAGGCTATGGCTACACCTTC | CASSYGVRGYGYTF
TRBJ1-1 | TRBV23-1 | TRBD1 | NA | TGCGCCAGCAGTCACCTCGACAGGGGTCTGAACACTGAAGCTTTCTTT | CASSHLDRGLNTEAFF
TRBJ2-1 | TRBV11-3 | NA | NA | TGTGCCAGCAGCTTAGATCAACGAGGGCTGGCCTACAATGAGCAGTTCTTC | CASSLDQRGLAYNEQFF
TRBJ2-1 | TRBV19 | NA | NA | TGTGCCAGTAGCTCAGCGGCCATATCCTACAATGAGCAGTTCTTC | CASSSAAISYNEQFF
TRBJ2-3 | TRBV6-4 | TRBD2 | few | TGTGCCAGCAGTGACTCGACTAGCGGGGGCCTAGATACGCAGTATTTT | CASSDSTSGGLDTQYF
TRBJ1-4 | TRBV19 | NA | NA | TGTGCCAGTAGTACGGGGTGGGATGAAAAACTGTTTTTT | CASSTGWDEKLFF
TRBJ1-2 | TRBV5-1 | NA | few | TGCGCCAGCAGCTTGGGGGGGGGCGATGGCTACACCTTC | CASSLGGGDGYTF
TRBJ1-6 | TRBV5-1 | TRBD1 | NA | TGCGCCAGCAGCGGAACAGGGACAGGAGATTCACCCCTCCACTTT | CASSGTGTGDSPLHF